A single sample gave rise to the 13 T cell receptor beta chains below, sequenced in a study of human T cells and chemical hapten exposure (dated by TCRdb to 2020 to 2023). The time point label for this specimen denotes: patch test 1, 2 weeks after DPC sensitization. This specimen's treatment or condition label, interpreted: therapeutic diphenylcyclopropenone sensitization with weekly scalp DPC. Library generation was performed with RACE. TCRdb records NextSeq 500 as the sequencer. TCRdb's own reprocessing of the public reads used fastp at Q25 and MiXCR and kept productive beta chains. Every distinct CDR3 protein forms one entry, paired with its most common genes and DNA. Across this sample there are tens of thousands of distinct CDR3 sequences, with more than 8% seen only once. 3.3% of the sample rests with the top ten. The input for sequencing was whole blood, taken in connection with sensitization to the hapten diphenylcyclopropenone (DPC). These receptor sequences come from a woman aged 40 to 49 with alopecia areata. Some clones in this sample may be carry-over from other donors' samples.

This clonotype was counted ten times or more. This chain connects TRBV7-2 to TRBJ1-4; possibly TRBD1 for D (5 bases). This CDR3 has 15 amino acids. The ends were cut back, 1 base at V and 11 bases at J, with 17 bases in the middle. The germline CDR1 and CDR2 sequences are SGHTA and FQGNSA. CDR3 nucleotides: TGTGCCAGCAGCTTAGTCAGGGACGAGCGACAGAAACTGTTTTTT. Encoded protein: CASSLVRDERQKLFF.

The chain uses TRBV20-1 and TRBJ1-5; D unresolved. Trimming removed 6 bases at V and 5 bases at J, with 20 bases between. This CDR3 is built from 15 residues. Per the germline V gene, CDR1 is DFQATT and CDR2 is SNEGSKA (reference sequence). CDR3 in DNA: TGCAGTGCCCCTAACACAGTGGACGGCGATCAGCCCCAGCATTTT. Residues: CSAPNTVDGDQPQHF.

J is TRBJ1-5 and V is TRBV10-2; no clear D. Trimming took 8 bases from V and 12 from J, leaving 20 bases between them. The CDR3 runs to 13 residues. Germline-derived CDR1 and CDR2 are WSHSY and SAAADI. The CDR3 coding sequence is TGCGCCAGCGGAGGAGCCCTAGGACCGGTCCAGCATTTT. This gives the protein CASGGALGPVQHF.

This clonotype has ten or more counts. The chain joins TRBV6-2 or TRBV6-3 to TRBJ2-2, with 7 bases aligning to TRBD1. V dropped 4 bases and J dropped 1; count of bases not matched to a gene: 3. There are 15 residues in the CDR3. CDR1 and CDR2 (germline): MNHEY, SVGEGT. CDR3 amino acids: CASSLPGGNTGELFF. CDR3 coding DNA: TGTGCCAGCAGTTTGCCAGGGGGGAACACCGGGGAGCTGTTTTTT.

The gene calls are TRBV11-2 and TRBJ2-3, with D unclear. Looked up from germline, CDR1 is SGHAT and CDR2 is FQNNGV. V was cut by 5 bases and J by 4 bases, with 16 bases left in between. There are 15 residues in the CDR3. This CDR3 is CASSPRTTPADTQYF. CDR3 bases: TGTGCCAGCAGCCCCAGGACGACGCCGGCAGATACGCAGTATTTT.

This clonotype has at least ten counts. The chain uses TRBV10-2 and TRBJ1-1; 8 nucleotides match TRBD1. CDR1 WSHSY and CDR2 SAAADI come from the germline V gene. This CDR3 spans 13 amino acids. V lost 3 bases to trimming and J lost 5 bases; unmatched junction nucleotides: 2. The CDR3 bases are TGCGCCAGCAGTGACAGGGGGCCGACTGAAGCTTTCTTT. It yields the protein CASSDRGPTEAFF.

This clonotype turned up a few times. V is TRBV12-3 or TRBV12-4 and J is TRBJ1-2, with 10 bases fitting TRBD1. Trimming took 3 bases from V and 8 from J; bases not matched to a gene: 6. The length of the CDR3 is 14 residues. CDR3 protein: CASSLRQGARGYTF. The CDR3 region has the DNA TGTGCCAGCAGTTTGCGACAGGGGGCGCGGGGCTACACCTTC.

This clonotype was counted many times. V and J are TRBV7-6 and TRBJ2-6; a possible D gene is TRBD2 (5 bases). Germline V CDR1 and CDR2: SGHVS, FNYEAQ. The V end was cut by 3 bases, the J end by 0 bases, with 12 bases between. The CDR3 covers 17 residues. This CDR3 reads CASSFGGPYSGANVLTF. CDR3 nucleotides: TGTGCCAGCAGCTTTGGCGGGCCGTACTCTGGGGCCAACGTCCTGACTTTC.

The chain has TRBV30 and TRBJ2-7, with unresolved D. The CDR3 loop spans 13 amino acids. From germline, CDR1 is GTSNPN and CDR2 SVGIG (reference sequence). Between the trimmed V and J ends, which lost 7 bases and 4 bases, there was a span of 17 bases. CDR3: CASAGRWGYEQYF. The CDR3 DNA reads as TGTGCCTCCGCTGGCAGGTGGGGTTACGAGCAGTACTTC.

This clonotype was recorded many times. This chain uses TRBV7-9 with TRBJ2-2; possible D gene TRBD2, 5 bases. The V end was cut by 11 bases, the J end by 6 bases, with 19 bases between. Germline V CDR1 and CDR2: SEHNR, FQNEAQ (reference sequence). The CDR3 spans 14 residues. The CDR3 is CAWEESGNPGELFF. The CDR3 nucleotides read TGTGCCTGGGAAGAGAGCGGAAACCCCGGGGAGCTGTTTTTT.

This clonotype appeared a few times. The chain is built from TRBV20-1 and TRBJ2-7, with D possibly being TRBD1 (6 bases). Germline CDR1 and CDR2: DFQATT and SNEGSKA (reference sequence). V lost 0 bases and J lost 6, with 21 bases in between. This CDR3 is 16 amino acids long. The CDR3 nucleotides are TGCAGTGCTAGAGATTACCGACCATCGGGGACAACCGAGCAGTACTTC. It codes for CSARDYRPSGTTEQYF.

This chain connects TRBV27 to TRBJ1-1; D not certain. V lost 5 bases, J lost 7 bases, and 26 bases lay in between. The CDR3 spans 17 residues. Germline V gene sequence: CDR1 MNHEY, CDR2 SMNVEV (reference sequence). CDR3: CASSSSLGPLEAIEAFF. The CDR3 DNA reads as TGTGCCAGCAGTAGCTCCCTCGGACCACTCGAGGCCATTGAAGCTTTCTTT.

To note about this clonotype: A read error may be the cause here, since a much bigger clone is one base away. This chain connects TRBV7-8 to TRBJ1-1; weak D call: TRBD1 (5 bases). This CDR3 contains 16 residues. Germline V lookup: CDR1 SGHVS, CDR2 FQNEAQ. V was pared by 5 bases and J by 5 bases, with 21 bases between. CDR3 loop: CASSPTGAWVGTEAFF. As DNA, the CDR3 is TGTGCCAGCAGCCCCACAGGTGCCTGGGTAGGAACTGAAGCTTTCTTT.